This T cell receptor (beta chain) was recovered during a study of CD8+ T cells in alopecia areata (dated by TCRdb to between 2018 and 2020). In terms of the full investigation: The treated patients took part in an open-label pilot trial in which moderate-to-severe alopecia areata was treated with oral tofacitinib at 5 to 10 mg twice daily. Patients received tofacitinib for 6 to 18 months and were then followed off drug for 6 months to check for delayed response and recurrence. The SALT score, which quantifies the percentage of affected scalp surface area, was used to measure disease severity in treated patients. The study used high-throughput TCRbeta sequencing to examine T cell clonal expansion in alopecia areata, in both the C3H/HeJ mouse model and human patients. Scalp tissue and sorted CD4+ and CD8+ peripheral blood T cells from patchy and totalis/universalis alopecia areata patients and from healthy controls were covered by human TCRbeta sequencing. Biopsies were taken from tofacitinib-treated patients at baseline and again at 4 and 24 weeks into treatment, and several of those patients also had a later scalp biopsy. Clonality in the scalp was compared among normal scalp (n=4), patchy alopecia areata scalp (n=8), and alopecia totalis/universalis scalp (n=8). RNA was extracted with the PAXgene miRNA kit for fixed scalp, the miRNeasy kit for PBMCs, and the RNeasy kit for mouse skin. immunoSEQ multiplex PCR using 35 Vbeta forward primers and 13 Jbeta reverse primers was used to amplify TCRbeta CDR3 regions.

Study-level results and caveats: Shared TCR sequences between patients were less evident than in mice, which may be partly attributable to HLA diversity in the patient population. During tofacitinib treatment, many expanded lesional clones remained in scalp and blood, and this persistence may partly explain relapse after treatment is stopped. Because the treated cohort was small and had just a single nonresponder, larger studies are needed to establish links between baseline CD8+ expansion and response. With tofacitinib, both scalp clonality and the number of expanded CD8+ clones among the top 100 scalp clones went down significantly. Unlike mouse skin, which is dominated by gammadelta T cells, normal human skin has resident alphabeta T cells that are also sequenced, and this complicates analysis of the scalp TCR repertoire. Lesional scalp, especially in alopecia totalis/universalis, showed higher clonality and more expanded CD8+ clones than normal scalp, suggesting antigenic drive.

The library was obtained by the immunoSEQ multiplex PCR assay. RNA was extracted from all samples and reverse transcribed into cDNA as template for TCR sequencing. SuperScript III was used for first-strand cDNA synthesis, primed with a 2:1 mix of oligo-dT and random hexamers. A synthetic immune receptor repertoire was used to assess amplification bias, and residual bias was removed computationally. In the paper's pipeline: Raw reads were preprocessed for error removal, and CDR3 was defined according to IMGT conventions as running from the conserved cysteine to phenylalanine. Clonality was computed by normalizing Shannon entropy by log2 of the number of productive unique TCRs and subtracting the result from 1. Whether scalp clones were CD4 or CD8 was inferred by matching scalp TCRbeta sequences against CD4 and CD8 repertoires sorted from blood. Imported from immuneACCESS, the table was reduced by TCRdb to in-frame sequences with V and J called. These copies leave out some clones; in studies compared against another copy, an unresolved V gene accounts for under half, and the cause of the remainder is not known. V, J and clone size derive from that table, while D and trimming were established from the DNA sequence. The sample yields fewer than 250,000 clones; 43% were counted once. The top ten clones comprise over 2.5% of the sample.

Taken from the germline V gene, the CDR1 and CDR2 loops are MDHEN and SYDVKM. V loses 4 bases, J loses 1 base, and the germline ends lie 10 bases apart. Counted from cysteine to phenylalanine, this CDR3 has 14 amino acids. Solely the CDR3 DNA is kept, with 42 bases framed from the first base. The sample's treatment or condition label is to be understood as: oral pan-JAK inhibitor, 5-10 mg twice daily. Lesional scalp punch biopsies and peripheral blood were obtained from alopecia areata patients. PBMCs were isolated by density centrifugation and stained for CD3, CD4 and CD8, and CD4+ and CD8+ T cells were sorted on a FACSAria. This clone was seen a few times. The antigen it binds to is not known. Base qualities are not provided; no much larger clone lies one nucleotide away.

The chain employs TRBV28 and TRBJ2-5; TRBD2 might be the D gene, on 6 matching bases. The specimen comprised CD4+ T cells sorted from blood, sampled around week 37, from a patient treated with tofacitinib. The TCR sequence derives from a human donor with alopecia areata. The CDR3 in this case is CASSSIGGQETQYF. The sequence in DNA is TGTGCCAGCAGTTCCATCGGGGGCCAAGAGACCCAGTACTTC.